The 11 T cell receptor beta chains in this list originate from one sample, sequenced in a study of T cell responses to AZD1222 COVID-19 vaccine. Profiled with immunoSEQ multiplex PCR; TCRdb holds only in-frame clones, not every one. The sample carries about 50,000 clones, approximately 89% recorded once. The specimen comprised peripheral blood, sampled on day 0 of MenACWY control vaccination. These TCRs come from an adult in good health.

The CDR3 region is CASSPQTEHRKTYEQYF. The CDR3 DNA is TGTGCCAGCAGCCCCCAAACCGAACATCGGAAGACCTACGAGCAGTACTTC. The rearrangement links TRBV7-9 to TRBJ2-7; D is ambiguous. The CDR3 totals 17 residues. The germline gives CDR1 SEHNR, CDR2 FQNEAQ (reference sequence). The germline V and J ends were trimmed by 5 bases and 2 bases, with 22 bases remaining between them. Filled out from reference TRBV7-9 and TRBJ2-7, the complete variable domain reads DTGVSQNPRHKITKRGQNVTFRCDPISEHNRLYWYRQTLGQGPEFLTYFQNEAQLEKSRLLSDRFSAERPKGSFSTLEIQRTEQGDSAMYLCASSPQTEHRKTYEQYFGPGTRLTVT.

The gene calls are TRBV6-5 and TRBJ1-2; D gene uncertain. The CDR3 is 13 amino acids. The germline gives CDR1 MNHEY, CDR2 SVGAGI. Trimming pared 5 bases from V and 7 bases from J, leaving 14 bases between. The CDR3 DNA follows: TGTGCCAGCAGTCAACGACCGATGGCTGGCTACACCTTC. It yields the protein CASSQRPMAGYTF.

This chain joins TRBV12-3 or TRBV12-4 and TRBJ1-3, with D unclear. Trimming cost V 2 bases and J 6 bases, with 2 bases left between them. CDR3 size: 11 residues. The CDR3 nucleotides read TGTGCCAGCAGTTTAACAAACACCATATATTTT. It yields the protein CASSLTNTIYF.

The chain couples TRBV3-1 (or the pseudogene TRBV3-2) to TRBJ1-1; the D gene is possibly TRBD1 (5 bases). The length of the CDR3 is 13 residues. Deletions cut 6 bases from V and 1 base from J, with 9 bases between. Germline V gene data show CDR1 as LGHDT and CDR2 as YNNKEL (reference sequence). The CDR3 spells CASRGRANTEAFF. The DNA of the CDR3 is TGTGCCAGCAGAGGCAGGGCGAACACTGAAGCTTTCTTT.

This chain uses TRBV19 with TRBJ2-1; 9 nucleotides agree with TRBD2. The CDR3 runs to 15 residues. Per germline, CDR1 LNHDA and CDR2 SQIVND (reference sequence). Trimming took 4 bases from V and 5 from J; bases not matched to a gene: 6. As DNA, the CDR3 is TGTGCCAGTAGTACGGGACTAGCAGCTGACAATGAGCAGTTCTTC. Amino acid sequence: CASSTGLAADNEQFF.

As DNA, the CDR3 is TGTGCCAGCAGCTCCATGGGTGAAGCTTTCTTT. It yields the protein CASSSMGEAFF. The V call is TRBV28, the J call TRBJ1-1, with D unclear. The germline V and J ends were trimmed by 6 bases and 7 bases, with 9 bases remaining between them. Germline CDR1 and CDR2: MDHEN and SYDVKM. The CDR3 is 11 amino acids.

This rearrangement joins TRBV3-1 (or the pseudogene TRBV3-2) to TRBJ2-5, with TRBD2 matching over 16 bases. Trimming removed 5 bases from V and 5 bases from J; junction bases left unmatched: 8. This CDR3 is built from 17 residues. Germline CDR1 reads LGHDT; CDR2 reads YNNKEL (reference sequence). Written as DNA, the CDR3 is TGTGCCAGCAGCACTACGGGACTAGCGGGAGGGCCGGAGACCCAGTACTTC. As protein: CASSTTGLAGGPETQYF.

The chain combines TRBV27 with TRBJ2-1; D possibly corresponds to TRBD1 (6 bases). Trimming left V 2 bases short and J 4 bases short, with 12 bases between. This CDR3 contains 15 residues. Germline-derived CDR1 and CDR2 are MNHEY and SMNVEV (reference sequence). Here the CDR3 DNA reads TGTGCCAGCAGTTTAACCCGGACAGTTTACAATGAGCAGTTCTTC. Its translation: CASSLTRTVYNEQFF.

This chain joins TRBV14 and TRBJ2-2; D gene uncertain. Per the germline V gene, CDR1 is SGHDN and CDR2 is FVKESK. V shed 3 bases and J shed 9 bases, with 11 bases lying between them. CDR3 length equals 13 residues. For the CDR3, the DNA is TGTGCCAGCAGCCACGACGGAGTTCGGGAGCTGTTTTTT. Protein product: CASSHDGVRELFF.

This rearrangement joins TRBV21-1 to TRBJ2-7. TRBV21-1 is flagged as a pseudogene. This CDR3 is 15 amino acids long. CDR3 DNA sequence: TGTGCCAGCAGCAAGGATCAAGGGCCGACCTACGAGCAGTACTTC. Translation: CASSKDQGPTYEQYF.

The V gene is TRBV7-9, the J gene TRBJ2-7; possibly TRBD1 for D (6 bases). In germline, CDR1 is SEHNR, CDR2 FQNEAQ (reference sequence). V was trimmed by 5 bases and J by 1 base, leaving 9 bases between them. The CDR3 sequence is 13 residues long. Written as DNA, the CDR3 is TGTGCCAGCAGCGTAGACAGGTCCTACGAGCAGTACTTC. This translates into CASSVDRSYEQYF. The full variable domain, in which reference TRBV7-9 and TRBJ2-7 provide the parts outside the CDR3, is DTGVSQNPRHKITKRGQNVTFRCDPISEHNRLYWYRQTLGQGPEFLTYFQNEAQLEKSRLLSDRFSAERPKGSFSTLEIQRTEQGDSAMYLCASSVDRSYEQYFGPGTRLTVT.